This T cell receptor (beta chain) is from a study of shared clonotypes between healthy human individuals. Scientists sequenced DNA from unsorted PBMC on ten immunoSEQ deep assay plates. Assay used: immunoSEQ multiplex PCR; TCRdb lists only in-frame clones, some missing. This sample yields approximately 460,000 clones, of which 77% are seen a single time; about 11% belongs to the top ten. This CDR3 has 13 amino acids. CDR1 and CDR2 from the germline V gene are KGHSH and LQKENI. Between the trimmed V and J ends, which lost 0 bases and 2 bases, there was a span of 5 bases. This clone was seen at least ten times. Other nucleotide sequences from this sample produce the same CDR3.

The rearrangement links TRBV18 to TRBJ2-7; tentatively, D is TRBD1 or TRBD2 (5 bases each). Material for sequencing was PBMCs. The TCR originated in a woman between 35 and 50 years old in good health. Some clones in this sample may be carry-over from other donors' samples. CDR3 protein: CASSPPGAYEQYF. CDR3 DNA: TGTGCCAGCTCACCACCGGGGGCCTACGAGCAGTACTTC.